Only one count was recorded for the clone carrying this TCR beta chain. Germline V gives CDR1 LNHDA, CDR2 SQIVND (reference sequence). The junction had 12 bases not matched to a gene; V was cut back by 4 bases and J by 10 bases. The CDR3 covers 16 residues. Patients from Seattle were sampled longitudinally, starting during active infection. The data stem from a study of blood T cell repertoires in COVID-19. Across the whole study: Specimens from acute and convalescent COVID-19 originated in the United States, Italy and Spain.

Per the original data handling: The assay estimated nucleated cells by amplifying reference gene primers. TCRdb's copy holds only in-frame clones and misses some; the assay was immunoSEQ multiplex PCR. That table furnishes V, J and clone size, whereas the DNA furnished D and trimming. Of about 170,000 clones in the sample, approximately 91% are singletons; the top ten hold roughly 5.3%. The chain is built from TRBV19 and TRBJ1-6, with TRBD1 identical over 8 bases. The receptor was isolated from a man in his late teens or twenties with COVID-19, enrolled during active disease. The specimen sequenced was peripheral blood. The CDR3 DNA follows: TGTGCCAGTAGTACAACCCTGGACAGGGTAGGATCACCCCTCCACTTT. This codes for CASSTTLDRVGSPLHF.